Listed below are T cell receptor beta chains from one sample, sequenced in a study of technical replicates of blood from a handful of donors. TCRdb's copy holds only in-frame clones and misses some; the assay was immunoSEQ multiplex PCR. This table holds 65,000 to 95,000 clones, about 93% found once. Sequenced material: T cells isolated from PBMCs. The receptor source for this set is a human donor in good health. The CDR3 runs from the conserved cysteine through the conserved F or W. Fields, in order: V gene, clone size, D gene, J gene, CDR3 protein, CDR3 DNA. The D gene is left open where the match is weak. Rows may omit the clone size; those that give it use once, few, many or a size class.

v_gene: TRBV19; abundance: -; d_gene: -; j_gene: TRBJ1-5; CDR3aa: CASRTGGISNQPQHF; CDR3nt: TGTGCCAGTAGGACGGGGGGGATTAGCAATCAGCCCCAGCATTTT
v_gene: TRBV7-2; abundance: -; d_gene: TRBD2; j_gene: TRBJ2-3; CDR3aa: CASSLRLAGGTDTQYF; CDR3nt: TGTGCCAGCAGCTTACGACTAGCGGGGGGCACAGATACGCAGTATTTT
v_gene: TRBV5-5; abundance: once; d_gene: -; j_gene: TRBJ1-2; CDR3aa: CASSPRMAANYGYTF; CDR3nt: TGTGCCAGCAGCCCCAGGATGGCAGCTAACTATGGCTACACCTTC
v_gene: TRBV9; abundance: -; d_gene: TRBD2; j_gene: TRBJ2-5; CDR3aa: CASSAGGRETQYF; CDR3nt: TGTGCCAGCAGCGCGGGGGGGCGGGAGACCCAGTACTTC
v_gene: TRBV6-5; abundance: -; d_gene: TRBD1; j_gene: TRBJ1-4; CDR3aa: CASSRRDRLNEKLFF; CDR3nt: TGTGCCAGCAGCCGCAGGGACAGACTTAATGAAAAACTGTTTTTT
v_gene: TRBV2; abundance: -; d_gene: TRBD1; j_gene: TRBJ2-2; CDR3aa: CASSEPTGENTGELFF; CDR3nt: TGTGCCAGCAGTGAGCCGACAGGGGAAAATACCGGGGAGCTGTTTTTT
v_gene: TRBV19; abundance: -; d_gene: -; j_gene: TRBJ2-1; CDR3aa: CASSSYSNNEQFF; CDR3nt: TGTGCCAGTAGTAGCTACTCCAACAATGAGCAGTTCTTC
v_gene: TRBV27; abundance: few; d_gene: -; j_gene: TRBJ1-1; CDR3aa: CASSPSSGFDAEAFF; CDR3nt: TGTGCCAGCAGCCCCTCTTCCGGGTTTGATGCTGAAGCTTTCTTT
v_gene: TRBV28; abundance: -; d_gene: -; j_gene: TRBJ2-7; CDR3aa: CASSFALRVYEQYF; CDR3nt: TGTGCCAGCAGTTTTGCCTTGCGAGTCTACGAGCAGTACTTC
v_gene: TRBV14; abundance: -; d_gene: -; j_gene: TRBJ1-1; CDR3aa: CASSQDLGRAETEAFF; CDR3nt: TGTGCCAGCAGCCAAGATCTTGGCAGGGCGGAAACTGAAGCTTTCTTT
v_gene: TRBV19; abundance: -; d_gene: -; j_gene: TRBJ2-7; CDR3aa: CASSRGYEQYF; CDR3nt: TGTGCCAGTAGCAGGGGATACGAGCAGTACTTC
v_gene: TRBV2; abundance: -; d_gene: -; j_gene: TRBJ1-2; CDR3aa: CASRGDTHNYGYTF; CDR3nt: TGTGCCAGCAGGGGGGACACGCATAACTATGGCTACACCTTC
v_gene: TRBV4-1; abundance: once; d_gene: TRBD1; j_gene: TRBJ1-4; CDR3aa: CASSQTGQGKELFF; CDR3nt: TGCGCCAGCAGCCAAACGGGACAGGGAAAAGAACTGTTTTTT
v_gene: TRBV19; abundance: -; d_gene: -; j_gene: TRBJ1-2; CDR3aa: CASSTGFGFGYTF; CDR3nt: TGTGCCAGTAGTACAGGTTTTGGGTTTGGCTACACCTTC
v_gene: TRBV29-1; abundance: -; d_gene: TRBD2; j_gene: TRBJ2-1; CDR3aa: CSVELAGVGLSRRYNEQFF; CDR3nt: TGCAGCGTTGAATTAGCGGGAGTAGGCCTATCCCGCAGGTACAATGAGCAGTTCTTC
v_gene: TRBV2; abundance: -; d_gene: TRBD1; j_gene: TRBJ2-2; CDR3aa: CASRPGQGHGELFF; CDR3nt: TGTGCCAGCAGGCCCGGACAGGGCCACGGGGAGCTGTTTTTT
v_gene: TRBV15; abundance: once; d_gene: -; j_gene: TRBJ1-5; CDR3aa: CATSRGTPSNQPQHF; CDR3nt: TGTGCCACCAGCAGGGGGACACCTAGCAATCAGCCCCAGCATTTT
v_gene: TRBV7-6; abundance: -; d_gene: TRBD1; j_gene: TRBJ1-4; CDR3aa: CASSRDSFEKLFF; CDR3nt: TGTGCCAGCAGCCGGGACAGCTTCGAAAAACTGTTTTTT
v_gene: TRBV6-5; abundance: -; d_gene: -; j_gene: TRBJ2-7; CDR3aa: CASTTSSYEQYF; CDR3nt: TGTGCCAGCACTACTAGCTCCTACGAGCAGTACTTC
v_gene: TRBV21-1; abundance: -; d_gene: -; j_gene: TRBJ1-2; CDR3aa: CASSKVGRLLGGYTF; CDR3nt: TGTGCCAGCAGCAAAGTCGGTCGCCTCCTAGGTGGCTACACCTTC
v_gene: TRBV29-1; abundance: -; d_gene: -; j_gene: TRBJ2-5; CDR3aa: CSYGGTQETQYF; CDR3nt: TGCAGCTATGGGGGCACACAAGAGACCCAGTACTTC
v_gene: TRBV15; abundance: -; d_gene: -; j_gene: TRBJ1-4; CDR3aa: CATSRGALNEKLFF; CDR3nt: TGTGCCACCAGCAGAGGGGCCCTTAATGAAAAACTGTTTTTT
v_gene: TRBV29-1; abundance: -; d_gene: -; j_gene: TRBJ1-2; CDR3aa: CSVGTSSTDAYGYTF; CDR3nt: TGCAGCGTTGGAACGAGTTCCACTGATGCCTATGGCTACACCTTC
v_gene: TRBV5-4; abundance: -; d_gene: TRBD2; j_gene: TRBJ2-5; CDR3aa: CASSRGLAGEETQYF; CDR3nt: TGTGCCAGCAGCCGTGGACTAGCGGGGGAAGAGACCCAGTACTTC
v_gene: TRBV6-1; abundance: -; d_gene: -; j_gene: TRBJ1-5; CDR3aa: CASRKGTTEGQPQHF; CDR3nt: TGTGCCAGCAGAAAAGGAACAACCGAGGGTCAGCCCCAGCATTTT
v_gene: TRBV28; abundance: -; d_gene: -; j_gene: TRBJ1-1; CDR3aa: CASSLTGGAEAFF; CDR3nt: TGTGCCAGCAGCCTCACAGGAGGGGCTGAAGCTTTCTTT
v_gene: TRBV10-3; abundance: -; d_gene: TRBD2; j_gene: TRBJ2-3; CDR3aa: CAVQTSGGPTDTQYF; CDR3nt: TGTGCCGTCCAAACTAGCGGGGGCCCCACAGATACGCAGTATTTT
v_gene: TRBV5-4; abundance: -; d_gene: TRBD1; j_gene: TRBJ2-1; CDR3aa: CASSYGQGEFF; CDR3nt: TGTGCCAGCAGCTACGGACAGGGGGAGTTCTTC
v_gene: TRBV14; abundance: -; d_gene: TRBD1; j_gene: TRBJ2-1; CDR3aa: CASSQDLRGRNEQFF; CDR3nt: TGTGCCAGCAGCCAAGATCTCAGGGGGCGGAATGAGCAGTTCTTC
v_gene: TRBV27; abundance: -; d_gene: -; j_gene: TRBJ2-1; CDR3aa: CASSLIPSSYNEQFF; CDR3nt: TGTGCCAGCAGTTTAATCCCTAGCTCCTACAATGAGCAGTTCTTC